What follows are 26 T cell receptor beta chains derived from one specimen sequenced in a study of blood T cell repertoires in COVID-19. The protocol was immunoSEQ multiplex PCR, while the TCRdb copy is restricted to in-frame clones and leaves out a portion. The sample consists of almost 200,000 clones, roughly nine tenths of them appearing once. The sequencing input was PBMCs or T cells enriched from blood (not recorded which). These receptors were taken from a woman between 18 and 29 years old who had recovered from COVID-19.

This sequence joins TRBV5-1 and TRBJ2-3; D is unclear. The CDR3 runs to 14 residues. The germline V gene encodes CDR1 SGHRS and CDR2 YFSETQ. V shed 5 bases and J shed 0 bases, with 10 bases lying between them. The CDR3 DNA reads TGCGCCAGCAGGATGGGCGTTAGCACAGATACGCAGTATTTT. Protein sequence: CASRMGVSTDTQYF.

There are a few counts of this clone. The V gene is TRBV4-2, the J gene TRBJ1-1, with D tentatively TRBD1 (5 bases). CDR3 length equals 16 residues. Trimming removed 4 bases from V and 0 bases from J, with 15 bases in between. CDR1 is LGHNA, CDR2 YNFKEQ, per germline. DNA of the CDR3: TGTGCCAGCAGCCCCCCTCGGAGGGGAATGAACACTGAAGCTTTCTTT. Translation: CASSPPRRGMNTEAFF.

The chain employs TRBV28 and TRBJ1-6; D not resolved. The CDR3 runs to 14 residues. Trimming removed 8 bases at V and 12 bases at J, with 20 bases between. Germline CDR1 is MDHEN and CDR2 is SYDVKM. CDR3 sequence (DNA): TGTGCCAGCCTGGGGTCGGGGTTGGGTGTACCCCTCCACTTT. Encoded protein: CASLGSGLGVPLHF.

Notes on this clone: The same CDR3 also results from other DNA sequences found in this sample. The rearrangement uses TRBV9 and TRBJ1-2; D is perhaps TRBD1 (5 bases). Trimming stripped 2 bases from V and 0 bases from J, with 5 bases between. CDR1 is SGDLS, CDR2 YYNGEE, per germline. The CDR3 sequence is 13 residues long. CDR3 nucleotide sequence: TGTGCCAGCAGCGTGGACACTAACTATGGCTACACCTTC. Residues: CASSVDTNYGYTF.

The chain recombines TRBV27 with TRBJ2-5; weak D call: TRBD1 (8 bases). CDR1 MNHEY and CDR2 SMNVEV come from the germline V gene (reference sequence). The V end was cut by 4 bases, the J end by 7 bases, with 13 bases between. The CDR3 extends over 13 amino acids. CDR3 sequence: CASSSDREGTQYF. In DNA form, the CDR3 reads TGTGCCAGCAGTTCGGACAGGGAGGGGACCCAGTACTTC.

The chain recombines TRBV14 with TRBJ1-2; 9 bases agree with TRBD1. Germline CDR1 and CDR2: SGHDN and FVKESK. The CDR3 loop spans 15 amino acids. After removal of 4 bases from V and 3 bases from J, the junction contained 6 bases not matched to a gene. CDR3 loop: CASSPLGQGDYGYTF. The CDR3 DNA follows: TGTGCCAGCAGCCCCCTGGGACAGGGAGACTATGGCTACACCTTC.

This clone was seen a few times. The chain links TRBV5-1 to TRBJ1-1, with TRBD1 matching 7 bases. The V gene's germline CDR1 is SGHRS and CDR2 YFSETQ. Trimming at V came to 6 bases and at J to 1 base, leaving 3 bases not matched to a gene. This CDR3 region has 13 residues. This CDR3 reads CASKWDRNTEAFF. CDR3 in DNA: TGCGCCAGCAAATGGGACAGGAACACTGAAGCTTTCTTT.

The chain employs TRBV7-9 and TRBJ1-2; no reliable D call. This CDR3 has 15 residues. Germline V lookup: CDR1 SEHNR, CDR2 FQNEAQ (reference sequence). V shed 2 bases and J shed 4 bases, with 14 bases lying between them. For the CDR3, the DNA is TGTGCCAGCAGCTTAAGTCAAGCTGCCCTCTATGGCTACACCTTC. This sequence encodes CASSLSQAALYGYTF.

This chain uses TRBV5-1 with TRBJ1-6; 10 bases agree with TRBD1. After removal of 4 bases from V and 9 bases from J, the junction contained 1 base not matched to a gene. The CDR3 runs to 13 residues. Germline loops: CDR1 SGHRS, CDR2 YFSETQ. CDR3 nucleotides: TGCGCCAGCAGCCGGGACAGGGGTTCACCCCTCCACTTT. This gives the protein CASSRDRGSPLHF.

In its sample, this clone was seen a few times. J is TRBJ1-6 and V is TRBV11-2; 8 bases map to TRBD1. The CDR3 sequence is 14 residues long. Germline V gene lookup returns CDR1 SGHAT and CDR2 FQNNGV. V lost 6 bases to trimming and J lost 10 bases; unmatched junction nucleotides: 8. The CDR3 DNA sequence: TGTGCCAGCAGACACCAGGGGGCTAAATCACCCCTCCACTTT. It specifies CASRHQGAKSPLHF.

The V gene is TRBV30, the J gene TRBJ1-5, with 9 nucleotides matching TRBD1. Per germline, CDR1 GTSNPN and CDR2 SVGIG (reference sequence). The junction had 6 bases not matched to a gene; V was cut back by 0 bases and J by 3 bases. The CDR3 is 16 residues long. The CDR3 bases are TGTGCCTGGAGTGTCCCGGGACAGGGATACAATCAGCCCCAGCATTTT. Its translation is CAWSVPGQGYNQPQHF.

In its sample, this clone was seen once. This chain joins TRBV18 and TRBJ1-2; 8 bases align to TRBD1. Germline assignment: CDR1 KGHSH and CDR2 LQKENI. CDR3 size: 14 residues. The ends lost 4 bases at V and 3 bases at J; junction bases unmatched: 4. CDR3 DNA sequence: TGTGCCAGCTCACTAGGGACAGGCGACTATGGCTACACCTTC. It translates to CASSLGTGDYGYTF.

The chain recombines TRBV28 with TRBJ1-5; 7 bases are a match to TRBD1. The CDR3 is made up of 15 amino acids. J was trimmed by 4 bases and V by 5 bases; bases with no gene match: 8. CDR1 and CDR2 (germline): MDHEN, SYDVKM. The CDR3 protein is CASSPSQGTNQPQHF. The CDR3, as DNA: TGTGCCAGCAGTCCATCACAGGGGACGAATCAGCCCCAGCATTTT.

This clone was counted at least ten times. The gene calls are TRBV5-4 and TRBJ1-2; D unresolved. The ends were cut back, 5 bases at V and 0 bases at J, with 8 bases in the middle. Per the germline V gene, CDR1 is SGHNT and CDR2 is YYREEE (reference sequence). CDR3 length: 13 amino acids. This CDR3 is CASSSSTNYGYTF. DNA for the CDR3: TGTGCCAGCAGTTCGAGTACTAACTATGGCTACACCTTC.

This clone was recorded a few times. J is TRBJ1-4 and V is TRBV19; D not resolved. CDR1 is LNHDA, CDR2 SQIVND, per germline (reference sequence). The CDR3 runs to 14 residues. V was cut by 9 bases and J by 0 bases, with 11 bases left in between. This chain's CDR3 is CARPDGATNEKLFF. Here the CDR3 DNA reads TGTGCCAGACCGGACGGGGCAACTAATGAAAAACTGTTTTTT. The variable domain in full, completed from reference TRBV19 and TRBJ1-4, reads DGGITQSPKYLFRKEGQNVTLSCEQNLNHDAMYWYRQDPGQGLRLIYYSQIVNDFQKGDIAEGYSVSREKKESFPLTVTSAQKNPTAFYLCARPDGATNEKLFFGSGTQLSVL.

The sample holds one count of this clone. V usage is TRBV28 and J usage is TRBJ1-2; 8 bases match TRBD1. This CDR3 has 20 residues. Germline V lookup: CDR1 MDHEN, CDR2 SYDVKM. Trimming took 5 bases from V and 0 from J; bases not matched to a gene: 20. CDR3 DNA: TGTGCCAGCAGTACGTTGACACCGAGGACAGGGTCTCTTACTAACTATGGCTACACCTTC. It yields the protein CASSTLTPRTGSLTNYGYTF.

The CDR3 loop reads CATSRWRNPNYGYTF. The CDR3 nucleotides read TGTGCCACCAGCAGATGGAGGAATCCCAACTATGGCTACACCTTC. The V and J genes are TRBV15 and TRBJ1-2, with D uncertain. V was shortened by 2 bases and J by 2 bases, with 12 bases between the two germline ends. CDR1 is LNHNV and CDR2 is YYDKDF in the germline V gene (reference sequence). This CDR3 contains 15 residues.

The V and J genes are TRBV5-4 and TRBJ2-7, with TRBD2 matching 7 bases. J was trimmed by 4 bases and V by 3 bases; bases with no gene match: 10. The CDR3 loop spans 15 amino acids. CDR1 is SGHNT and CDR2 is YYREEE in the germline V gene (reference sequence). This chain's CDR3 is CASSSQSGNTYEQYF. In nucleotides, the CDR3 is TGTGCCAGCAGCTCTCAAAGCGGGAACACTTACGAGCAGTACTTC. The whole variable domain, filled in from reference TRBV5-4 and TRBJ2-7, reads ETGVTQSPTHLIKTRGQQVTLRCSSQSGHNTVSWYQQALGQGPQFIFQYYREEENGRGNFPPRFSGLQFPNYSSELNVNALELDDSALYLCASSSQSGNTYEQYFGPGTRLTVT.

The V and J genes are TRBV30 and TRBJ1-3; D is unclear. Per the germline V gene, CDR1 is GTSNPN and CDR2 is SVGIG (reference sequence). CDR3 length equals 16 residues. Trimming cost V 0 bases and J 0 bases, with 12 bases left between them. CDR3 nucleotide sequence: TGTGCCTGGAGTGTAGGCGGGCTACCCTCTGGAAACACCATATATTTT. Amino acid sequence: CAWSVGGLPSGNTIYF.

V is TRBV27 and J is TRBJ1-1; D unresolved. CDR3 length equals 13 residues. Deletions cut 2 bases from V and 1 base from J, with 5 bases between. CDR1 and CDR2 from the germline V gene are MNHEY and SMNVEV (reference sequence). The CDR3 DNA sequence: TGTGCCAGCAGTTTAGAAGCGAACACTGAAGCTTTCTTT. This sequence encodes CASSLEANTEAFF.

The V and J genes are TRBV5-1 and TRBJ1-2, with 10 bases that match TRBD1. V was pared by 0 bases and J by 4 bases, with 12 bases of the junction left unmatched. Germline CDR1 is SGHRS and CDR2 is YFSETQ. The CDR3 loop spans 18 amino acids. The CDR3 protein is CASSLDPPGTGVFYGYTF. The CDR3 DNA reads TGCGCCAGCAGCTTGGATCCGCCCGGGACAGGGGTTTTCTATGGCTACACCTTC.

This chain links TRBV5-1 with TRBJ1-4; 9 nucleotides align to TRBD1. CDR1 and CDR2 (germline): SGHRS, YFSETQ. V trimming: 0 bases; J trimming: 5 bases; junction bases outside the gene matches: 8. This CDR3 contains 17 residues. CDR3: CASSLAGQGGNNEKLFF. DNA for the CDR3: TGCGCCAGCAGCTTGGCGGGACAGGGAGGGAACAATGAAAAACTGTTTTTT.

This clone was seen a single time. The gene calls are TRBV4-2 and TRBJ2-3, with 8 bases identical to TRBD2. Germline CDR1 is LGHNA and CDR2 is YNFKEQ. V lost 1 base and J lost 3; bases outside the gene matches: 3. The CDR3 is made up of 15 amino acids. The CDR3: CASSQAGGPTDTQYF. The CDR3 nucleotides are TGTGCCAGCAGCCAAGCGGGGGGGCCAACAGATACGCAGTATTTT.

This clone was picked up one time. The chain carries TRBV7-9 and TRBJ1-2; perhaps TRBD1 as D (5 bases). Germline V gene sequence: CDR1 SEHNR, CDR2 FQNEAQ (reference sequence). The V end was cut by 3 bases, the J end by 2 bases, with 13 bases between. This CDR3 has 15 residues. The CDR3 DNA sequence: TGTGCCAGCAGCTTCCTGGCAGGGAGGAACTATGGCTACACCTTC. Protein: CASSFLAGRNYGYTF.

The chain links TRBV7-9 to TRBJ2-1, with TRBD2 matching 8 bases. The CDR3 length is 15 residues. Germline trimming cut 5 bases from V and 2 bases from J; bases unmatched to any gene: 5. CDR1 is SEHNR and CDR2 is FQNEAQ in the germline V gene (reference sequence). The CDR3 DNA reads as TGTGCCAGCAGCAACACCGGGGGGGCCTACAATGAGCAGTTCTTC. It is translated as CASSNTGGAYNEQFF.

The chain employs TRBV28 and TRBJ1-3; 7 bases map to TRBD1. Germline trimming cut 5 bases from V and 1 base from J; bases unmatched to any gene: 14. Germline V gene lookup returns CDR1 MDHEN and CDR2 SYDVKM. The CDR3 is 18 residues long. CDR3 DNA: TGTGCCAGCAGTCCCCCCTCCCCGACAGGGCGGTCTGGAAACACCATATATTTT. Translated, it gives CASSPPSPTGRSGNTIYF.